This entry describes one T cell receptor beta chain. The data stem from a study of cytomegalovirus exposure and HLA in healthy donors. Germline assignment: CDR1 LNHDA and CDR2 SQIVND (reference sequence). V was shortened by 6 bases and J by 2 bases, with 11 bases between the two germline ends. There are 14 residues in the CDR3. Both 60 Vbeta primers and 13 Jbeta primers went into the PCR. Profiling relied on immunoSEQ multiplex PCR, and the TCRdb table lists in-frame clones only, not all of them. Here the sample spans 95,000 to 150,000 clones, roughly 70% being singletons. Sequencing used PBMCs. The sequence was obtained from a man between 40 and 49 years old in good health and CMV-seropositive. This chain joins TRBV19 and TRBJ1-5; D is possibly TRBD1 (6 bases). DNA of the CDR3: TGTGCCAGTAGCGAAAACAGGGGCAATCAGCCCCAGCATTTT. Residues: CASSENRGNQPQHF.